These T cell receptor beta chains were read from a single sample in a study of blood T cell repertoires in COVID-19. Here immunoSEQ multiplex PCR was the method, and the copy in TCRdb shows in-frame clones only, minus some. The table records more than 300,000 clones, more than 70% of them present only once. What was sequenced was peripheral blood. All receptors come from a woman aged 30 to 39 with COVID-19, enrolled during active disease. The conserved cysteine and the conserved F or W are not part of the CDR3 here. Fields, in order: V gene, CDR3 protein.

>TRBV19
ASSLQGVGQPQH
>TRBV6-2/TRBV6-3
ASSYLLAGYSYEQY
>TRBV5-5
ASSKDRGASGNTIY
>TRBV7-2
ASSSSGPLENTIY
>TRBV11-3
ASSLLGANTGELF
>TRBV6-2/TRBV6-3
ASSYSTGPPSYEQY
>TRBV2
ARPRGLACDTDTQY
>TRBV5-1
ASSLQGGGNTEAF
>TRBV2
ASTVDHDYSGGRGYT
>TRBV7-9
ASTRRVSGNTIY
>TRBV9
ASSVQGSLVAGELF
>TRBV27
ASSSYSSGANVLT
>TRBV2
ASSSGTSTGELF
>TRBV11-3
ASSLVHRDNSPLH
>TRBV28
ASRVFRQGNTEAF
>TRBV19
ASSHRPGQGYGYT
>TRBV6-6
AIESTGENTGELF
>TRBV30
AWSHPLGARKQPQH
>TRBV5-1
ASSFDNGNEKLF
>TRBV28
ASSLPRGQGFGYT
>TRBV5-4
ASRRGQGNNEQF
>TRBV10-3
AISENVAEAF
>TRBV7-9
ASSSRGVKETQY
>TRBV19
ASSISSGGYGELF
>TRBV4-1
ASSQGERAGNTIY
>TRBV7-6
ASSLVLAGTGELF
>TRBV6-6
ASSYDGGRETQY
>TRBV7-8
ASSRNRGSNEKLF
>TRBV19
ASSAQRGPISYNEQF
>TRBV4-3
ASSPNEDPSTDTQY
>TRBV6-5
ASSLGQARTDTQY
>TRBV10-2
ASSLHSSSGGYNEQF
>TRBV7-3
ASSSRQGGNEQF
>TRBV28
ASSSGTGTGNEKLF